A selection of T cell receptor beta chains follows, all from one sample in a study of blood T cells in healthy people across ages. Via MiXCR, TCRdb re-called the 5' RACE reads, giving one row per CDR3 protein. The sample includes 1.5 million to 2 million distinct CDR3 sequences, about 50% of them seen just once. Input material: blood. The receptors were sampled from a woman between 40 and 55 years old in good health. Both conserved end residues are part of each CDR3. A D gene is named only where the DNA matches it firmly. Clone size is shown for a subset of rows, as once, few, many or a class of expanded clone.

j_call v_call d_call clone_size cdr3_aa cdr3_nt
TRBJ1-2 TRBV2 - - CARANGENYGYTF TGTGCCAGGGCTAACGGAGAGAACTATGGCTACACCTTC
TRBJ2-5 TRBV20-1 - - CSARKDPQETQYF TGCAGTGCTAGAAAGGACCCTCAAGAGACCCAGTACTTC
TRBJ1-2 TRBV7-2 - few CASCFYPPGEDGYTF TGTGCCAGCTGCTTCTACCCCCCGGGAGAGGATGGCTACACCTTC
TRBJ2-3 TRBV20-1 - - CSASNTPDTQYF TGCAGTGCTAGTAACACTCCAGATACGCAGTATTTT
TRBJ2-7 TRBV14 TRBD1 - CASSQDEDRGKVGAYEQYF TGTGCCAGCAGCCAAGATGAGGACAGGGGAAAGGTTGGAGCCTACGAGCAGTACTTC
TRBJ2-5 TRBV6-6 TRBD2 - CASSSGTSGGLGETQYF TGTGCCAGCAGTTCCGGGACTAGCGGGGGGCTGGGAGAGACCCAGTACTTC
TRBJ2-1 TRBV28 - - CASSAPDPYNEQFF TGTGCCAGCAGTGCCCCCGACCCCTACAATGAGCAGTTCTTC
TRBJ1-5 TRBV5-1 - - CASSLGEKSNQPQHF TGCGCCAGCAGCTTGGGGGAAAAGAGCAATCAGCCCCAGCATTTT
TRBJ2-4 TRBV12-3/TRBV12-4 - - CASSLTGEVKNIQYF TGTGCCAGCAGTTTAACAGGGGAGGTCAAAAACATTCAGTACTTC
TRBJ2-1 TRBV28 - - CASGPTLGEDEQFF TGTGCCTCCGGCCCTACCTTAGGAGAGGATGAGCAGTTCTTC
TRBJ1-2 TRBV18 - - CASSQRAANYGYTF TGTGCCAGCTCACAGAGAGCTGCAAACTATGGCTACACCTTC
TRBJ2-7 TRBV6-1 TRBD2 - CASGTSSWYEQYF TGTGCCAGCGGGACTAGTTCATGGTATGAGCAGTACTTC
TRBJ2-1 TRBV4-1 TRBD2 few CASSQVLAGPEQFF TGCGCCAGCAGCCAAGTTCTAGCGGGGCCTGAGCAGTTCTTC
TRBJ2-5 TRBV20-1 - - CSARDPRAVQETQYF TGCAGTGCTAGAGATCCGCGAGCGGTCCAAGAGACCCAGTACTTC
TRBJ2-7 TRBV7-2 - - CASSLEVIGYEQYF TGTGCCAGCAGCTTAGAGGTAATTGGCTACGAGCAGTACTTC
TRBJ2-7 TRBV27 - few CASTKTTGVRYEQYF TGTGCCAGCACCAAAACTACGGGCGTCCGCTACGAGCAGTACTTC
TRBJ2-3 TRBV7-2 - - CASSTPGLTDTQYF TGTGCCAGCAGCACCCCGGGACTCACAGATACGCAGTATTTT
TRBJ1-2 TRBV20-1 TRBD1 - CSAREGQGVYGYTF TGCAGTGCTAGAGAGGGACAGGGAGTTTATGGCTACACCTTC
TRBJ1-2 TRBV29-1 - - CSVVTVQANYGYTF TGCAGCGTTGTAACAGTCCAGGCTAACTATGGCTACACCTTC
TRBJ2-1 TRBV6-5 TRBD1 - CASKKQGYNEQFF TGTGCCAGCAAGAAACAGGGGTACAATGAGCAGTTCTTC
TRBJ1-2 TRBV20-1 - - CSATGGNGYTF TGCAGTGCTACGGGCGGGAATGGCTATACCTTC
TRBJ2-5 TRBV5-1 - - CASSLGGRRQETQYF TGCGCCAGCAGCTTGGGCGGAAGGAGGCAAGAGACCCAGTACTTC
TRBJ1-6 TRBV28 - - CASSTGLLSSYNSPLHF TGTGCCAGCAGTACAGGACTCTTGAGCTCCTATAATTCACCCCTCCACTTT
TRBJ2-3 TRBV15 - - CATSRADSSRGGDTQYF TGTGCCACCAGCAGAGCGGATTCTAGCCGAGGGGGAGATACGCAGTATTTT
TRBJ2-3 TRBV5-1 - - CASSGIATTDTQYF TGCGCCAGCAGCGGGATTGCTACCACAGATACGCAGTATTTT
TRBJ1-4 TRBV11-1 TRBD1 - CASSSRGTGGEKLFF TGTGCCAGCAGCTCAAGAGGGACAGGTGGCGAAAAACTGTTTTTT